Listed below are T cell receptor beta chains from one sample, sequenced in a study of blood T cell repertoires in COVID-19. Assay used: immunoSEQ multiplex PCR; TCRdb lists only in-frame clones, some missing. The table has 180,000 or so clones, approximately 88% seen once. Sequencing used peripheral blood. These receptors were obtained from a woman aged 40 to 49 with COVID-19, enrolled during active disease. Each CDR3 is given with its conserved first and last residue. A D gene is named only where the DNA matches it firmly. Where a row states a size, it is once, few, many or the class of an expanded clone; other rows omit it.

v_gene	abundance	j_gene	d_gene	CDR3aa	CDR3nt
TRBV5-1	-	TRBJ2-1	TRBD1	CASSAGGGNSYNEQFF	TGCGCCAGCAGCGCAGGGGGCGGGAACTCCTACAATGAGCAGTTCTTC
TRBV27	-	TRBJ1-2	-	CASSFQTNYGYTF	TGTGCCAGCAGTTTTCAGACTAACTATGGCTACACCTTC
TRBV2	-	TRBJ2-3	TRBD2	CASRGPRGGGAPDTQYF	TGTGCCAGCAGGGGACCGCGGGGCGGGGGGGCCCCAGATACGCAGTATTTT
TRBV7-9	-	TRBJ1-1	-	CASSRRNTEAFF	TGTGCCAGCAGCCGGAGGAACACTGAAGCTTTCTTT
TRBV9	-	TRBJ1-2	-	CASSVAEVSLGYTF	TGTGCCAGCAGCGTAGCGGAGGTTTCGTTGGGCTACACCTTC
TRBV9	-	TRBJ1-1	-	CASSVGGEATEAFF	TGTGCCAGCAGCGTAGGGGGGGAGGCCACTGAAGCTTTCTTT
TRBV7-8	-	TRBJ1-2	-	CASSPGRGYGYTF	TGTGCCAGCAGCCCAGGGAGGGGCTATGGCTACACCTTC
TRBV5-1	-	TRBJ2-7	TRBD1	CASSFEGAPYEQYF	TGCGCCAGCAGCTTTGAGGGGGCCCCCTACGAGCAGTACTTC
TRBV10-2	-	TRBJ1-6	-	CASRTGTSSSYNSPLHF	TGCGCCAGCAGAACCGGGACAAGCAGCTCCTATAATTCACCCCTCCACTTT
TRBV28	-	TRBJ2-7	TRBD2	CATRLANYYEQYF	TGTGCCACCCGACTAGCAAACTACTACGAGCAGTACTTC
TRBV9	-	TRBJ1-1	-	CASSGLPPNTEAFF	TGTGCCAGCAGCGGACTTCCTCCGAACACTGAAGCTTTCTTT
TRBV6-4	-	TRBJ2-7	TRBD1	CASSDSGQGFYEQYF	TGTGCCAGCAGTGACTCGGGACAGGGATTCTACGAGCAGTACTTC
TRBV19	-	TRBJ1-4	-	CASNDILGGATNEKLFF	TGTGCCAGTAACGATATCCTTGGGGGGGCAACTAATGAAAAACTGTTTTTT
TRBV5-1	-	TRBJ1-2	TRBD1	CASSSWTGSGYGYTF	TGCGCCAGCAGCTCCTGGACAGGGAGCGGCTATGGCTACACCTTC
TRBV20-1	-	TRBJ2-1	-	CSARLAIEQFF	TGCAGTGCTAGACTAGCGATTGAGCAGTTCTTC
TRBV11-3	-	TRBJ2-1	TRBD2	CASSPIAGGYNEQFF	TGTGCCAGCAGCCCAATAGCGGGGGGCTACAATGAGCAGTTCTTC
TRBV6-2/TRBV6-3	-	TRBJ1-1	TRBD1	CASSTDRGRSNTEAFF	TGTGCCAGCAGTACGGACAGGGGGCGAAGTAACACTGAAGCTTTCTTT
TRBV27	-	TRBJ1-2	-	CASSPPDRGGYTF	TGTGCCAGCAGTCCACCGGACAGAGGGGGCTACACCTTC
TRBV7-9	-	TRBJ2-3	TRBD2	CASSPLGIAGKDTQYF	TGTGCCAGCAGCCCTCTAGGAATAGCGGGGAAAGATACGCAGTATTTT
TRBV6-5	-	TRBJ2-7	TRBD1	CASNERTGAYEQYF	TGTGCCAGCAACGAACGGACAGGGGCCTACGAGCAGTACTTC
TRBV6-5	once	TRBJ1-1	-	CATHPPPYSAFF	TGTGCCACCCACCCCCCACCTTACTCCGCTTTCTTT
TRBV3-1/TRBV3-2	-	TRBJ1-2	-	CASSQDRDYGYTF	TGTGCCAGCAGCCAAGACAGGGACTATGGCTACACCTTC
TRBV28	-	TRBJ1-1	-	CASSFFDTGTSFF	TGTGCCAGCAGTTTTTTCGATACCGGGACTTCTTTCTTT
TRBV11-2	-	TRBJ2-7	-	CASSLGRDYEQYF	TGTGCCAGCAGCTTAGGAAGAGACTACGAGCAGTACTTC
TRBV18	-	TRBJ2-1	TRBD2	CASSPPFGAGEGEQFF	TGTGCCAGCTCACCACCCTTCGGGGCGGGAGAGGGTGAGCAGTTCTTC
TRBV5-4	-	TRBJ1-2	TRBD1	CASSPRDRLYGYTF	TGTGCCAGCAGCCCCCGGGACAGACTATATGGCTACACCTTC
TRBV29-1	few	TRBJ1-1	-	CSVDQNMNTEAFF	TGCAGCGTTGATCAGAACATGAACACTGAAGCTTTCTTT
TRBV19	many	TRBJ1-6	TRBD1	CASTYGQGRSNSPLHF	TGTGCCAGTACCTACGGACAGGGTAGGTCCAATTCACCCCTCCACTTT
TRBV7-8	-	TRBJ1-2	-	CASSPQRVSEGYTF	TGTGCCAGCAGCCCACAGAGGGTGTCGGAAGGCTACACCTTC
TRBV10-2	-	TRBJ2-7	TRBD1	CASSELVDRGKDEQYF	TGCGCCAGCAGTGAGCTTGTGGACAGGGGGAAAGACGAGCAGTACTTC
TRBV9	-	TRBJ2-7	TRBD1	CASSPRGLSEQYF	TGTGCCAGCAGCCCCAGGGGGCTGAGCGAGCAGTACTTC
TRBV7-3	-	TRBJ1-2	-	CASSSTPRYGYTF	TGTGCCAGCAGTTCGACACCCCGCTATGGCTACACCTTC
TRBV12-3/TRBV12-4	-	TRBJ2-7	-	CASREGPYEQYF	TGTGCCAGCAGGGAGGGCCCCTACGAGCAGTACTTC
TRBV28	-	TRBJ2-3	-	CASSFRLGAATVFTDTQYF	TGTGCCAGCAGTTTCCGTCTAGGGGCTGCCACCGTCTTCACAGATACGCAGTATTTT
TRBV19	-	TRBJ1-1	TRBD1	CASNPTGRHEAFF	TGTGCCAGTAACCCGACAGGGAGACACGAAGCTTTCTTT
TRBV28	-	TRBJ2-6	-	CASSLPVFRQGEAGANVLTF	TGTGCCAGCAGTTTACCGGTGTTTCGGCAGGGGGAGGCTGGGGCCAACGTCCTGACTTTC
TRBV19	-	TRBJ1-2	-	CASSIPGTPQGGYTF	TGTGCCAGTAGTATCCCAGGGACCCCCCAGGGGGGCTACACCTTC
TRBV18	many	TRBJ1-1	TRBD1	CASSLDRLWGTEAFF	TGTGCCAGCTCACTGGACAGGTTGTGGGGTACTGAAGCTTTCTTT